A selection of T cell receptor beta chains follows, all from one sample in a study of blood T cell repertoires in COVID-19. Profiling relied on immunoSEQ multiplex PCR, and the TCRdb table lists in-frame clones only, not all of them. The sample lists about 280,000 clones, 85% occurring once. Specimen: PBMCs or T cells enriched from blood (not recorded which). The receptors originated from a woman aged 45-65 years who had recovered from COVID-19. Both conserved end residues are part of each CDR3. A D gene is named only where the DNA matches it firmly. The size field is filled for only some rows; it gives once, few, many or a size class.

size,V,length,J,D,CDR3,DNA
.,TRBV7-9,13,TRBJ1-5,.,CASSQNSNQPQHF,TGTGCCAGCAGCCAAAATAGCAATCAGCCCCAGCATTTT
.,TRBV5-6,16,TRBJ1-4,TRBD1,CASSVRDSSTNEKLFF,TGTGCCAGCAGCGTGCGGGACAGCTCAACTAATGAAAAACTGTTTTTT
.,TRBV18,14,TRBJ2-1,TRBD1,CASSSRTGPNEQFF,TGTGCCAGCTCATCCCGGACAGGTCCAAATGAGCAGTTCTTC
.,TRBV5-1,15,TRBJ2-7,.,CASSMVPDRPYEQYF,TGCGCCAGCAGCATGGTCCCGGACAGACCCTACGAGCAGTACTTC
.,TRBV30,14,TRBJ2-2,TRBD1,CASLTGAGTGELFF,TGTGCCTCGTTGACAGGGGCGGGCACCGGGGAGCTGTTTTTT
.,TRBV5-4,15,TRBJ1-1,.,CASSLLQGLNTEAFF,TGTGCCAGCAGCTTATTGCAGGGGCTGAACACTGAAGCTTTCTTT
.,TRBV24-1,16,TRBJ2-5,TRBD2,CATSSGGAGPQETQYF,TGTGCCACCTCTAGCGGGGGGGCGGGACCCCAAGAGACCCAGTACTTC
.,TRBV2,13,TRBJ1-3,TRBD1,CASATGGGNTIYF,TGTGCCAGCGCGACAGGGGGTGGAAACACCATATATTTT
.,TRBV6-5,13,TRBJ2-3,.,CASTGGNTDTQYF,TGTGCCAGCACTGGCGGAAACACAGATACGCAGTATTTT
.,TRBV29-1,13,TRBJ1-1,TRBD1,CSGMTGGATEAFF,TGCAGCGGGATGACAGGGGGCGCAACTGAAGCTTTCTTT
.,TRBV3-1/TRBV3-2,19,TRBJ2-6,.,CASSQVIDFRGYGANVLTF,TGTGCCAGCAGCCAAGTGATCGACTTTAGGGGGTACGGGGCCAACGTCCTGACTTTC
.,TRBV7-6,13,TRBJ2-7,TRBD1,CASSFGQGGEQYF,TGTGCCAGCAGCTTTGGACAGGGCGGTGAGCAGTACTTC
.,TRBV27,14,TRBJ1-2,.,CASSSEQRNYGYTF,TGTGCCAGCAGTAGCGAGCAAAGAAACTATGGCTACACCTTC
.,TRBV5-4,14,TRBJ2-5,.,CASSPNRVLETQYF,TGTGCCAGCAGCCCGAACAGGGTTCTGGAGACCCAGTACTTC
.,TRBV27,17,TRBJ2-6,TRBD1,CASSLSGTVAGANVLTF,TGTGCCAGCAGTTTATCCGGGACAGTGGCTGGGGCCAACGTCCTGACTTTC
few,TRBV27,13,TRBJ2-1,.,CASSLWRDNEQFF,TGTGCCAGCAGTTTATGGAGAGACAATGAGCAGTTCTTC
many,TRBV4-3,14,TRBJ1-1,.,CASSQEMGLTEAFF,TGCGCCAGCAGCCAAGAAATGGGGCTTACTGAAGCTTTCTTT
.,TRBV5-1,16,TRBJ2-3,TRBD2,CASSLGSGGNTDTQYF,TGCGCCAGCAGCTTGGGTAGCGGGGGTAACACAGATACGCAGTATTTT
.,TRBV4-2,15,TRBJ1-6,TRBD1,CASSQLTGRASPLHF,TGTGCCAGCAGCCAACTGACAGGGCGTGCGTCACCCCTCCACTTT
.,TRBV6-2/TRBV6-3,13,TRBJ2-7,.,CASSLGGSYEQYF,TGTGCCAGCAGTCTGGGGGGCTCCTACGAGCAGTACTTC
few,TRBV29-1,10,TRBJ1-3,.,CSVALDTIYF,TGCAGCGTTGCCCTTGACACCATATATTTT
.,TRBV5-1,15,TRBJ1-4,.,CASSMEGATNEKLFF,TGCGCCAGCAGCATGGAGGGGGCAACTAATGAAAAACTGTTTTTT
.,TRBV11-2,13,TRBJ2-7,.,CASSLLQSYEQYF,TGTGCCAGCAGCTTACTACAGAGCTACGAGCAGTACTTC
.,TRBV9,16,TRBJ2-3,.,CASSAHRTVSTDTQYF,TGTGCCAGCAGCGCCCATAGGACAGTTAGCACAGATACGCAGTATTTT
.,TRBV13,15,TRBJ2-3,.,CASSPTGGSTDTQYF,TGTGCCAGCAGCCCTACTGGAGGGAGCACAGATACGCAGTATTTT
.,TRBV28,12,TRBJ2-7,.,CASIETGGEQYF,TGTGCCAGCATCGAAACCGGCGGAGAGCAGTACTTC
.,TRBV18,14,TRBJ1-2,TRBD1,CASSLGTGGRDYTF,TGTGCCAGCTCCCTCGGGACAGGCGGACGGGACTACACCTTC
.,TRBV9,15,TRBJ2-2,TRBD1,CASSIGQGATGELFF,TGTGCCAGCAGCATCGGACAGGGAGCCACCGGGGAGCTGTTTTTT
.,TRBV15,15,TRBJ2-7,.,CATSLRTAGDNEQYF,TGTGCCACCAGCCTCCGGACAGCAGGGGACAACGAGCAGTACTTC
.,TRBV7-3,15,TRBJ1-1,TRBD1,CASSLTGQGRTEAFF,TGTGCCAGCAGCTTAACGGGACAGGGGAGGACTGAAGCTTTCTTT
.,TRBV19,10,TRBJ1-1,TRBD1,CATGQARAFF,TGTGCCACCGGACAGGCTCGAGCTTTCTTT
.,TRBV5-1,17,TRBJ2-5,TRBD2,CASSLGHSGRDLKTQYF,TGCGCCAGCAGCTTGGGTCATAGCGGGAGGGACCTGAAGACCCAGTACTTC
.,TRBV7-8,15,TRBJ2-5,TRBD1,CASSFDRGRWETQYF,TGTGCCAGCAGCTTCGACAGGGGGCGGTGGGAGACCCAGTACTTC
.,TRBV5-1,13,TRBJ2-1,.,CASSLAEGAGQFF,TGCGCCAGCAGCTTGGCCGAAGGGGCTGGGCAGTTCTTC
few,TRBV3-1/TRBV3-2,16,TRBJ1-4,TRBD1,CASRPAQGATNEKLFF,TGTGCCAGCAGACCAGCGCAGGGGGCGACTAATGAAAAACTGTTTTTT
.,TRBV30,13,TRBJ2-7,.,CAWSASGSYEQYF,TGTGCCTGGAGCGCAAGCGGCTCCTACGAGCAGTACTTC
.,TRBV30,15,TRBJ1-4,TRBD1,CAWSEGTGLSEKLFF,TGTGCCTGGAGTGAGGGGACAGGGTTGAGTGAAAAACTGTTTTTT
.,TRBV28,15,TRBJ1-2,TRBD1,CASSLSGTDWTAYTF,TGTGCCAGCAGTTTATCGGGGACAGATTGGACCGCCTACACCTTC
.,TRBV27,13,TRBJ1-2,.,CASSPSSGGGYTF,TGTGCCAGCAGTCCCTCTTCGGGAGGAGGCTACACCTTC
.,TRBV15,15,TRBJ2-1,.,CATRATGFSYNEQFF,TGTGCCACCAGGGCAACAGGGTTCTCCTACAATGAGCAGTTCTTC
.,TRBV11-3,14,TRBJ2-3,TRBD2,CASSLGLAQDTQYF,TGTGCCAGCAGCTTAGGACTAGCCCAAGATACGCAGTATTTT
.,TRBV9,16,TRBJ2-2,TRBD1,CASSPPRQGDTGELFF,TGTGCCAGCAGCCCGCCGCGGCAGGGGGACACCGGGGAGCTGTTTTTT
.,TRBV18,18,TRBJ2-2,TRBD1,CASSPPGQGSAFTGELFF,TGTGCCAGCTCACCCCCGGGACAGGGGTCAGCCTTCACCGGGGAGCTGTTTTTT
once,TRBV29-1,15,TRBJ2-3,.,CSVETRGGSTDTQYF,TGCAGCGTTGAAACCCGCGGCGGGAGCACAGATACGCAGTATTTT
few,TRBV2,18,TRBJ1-5,TRBD1,CASSVPGQGLPSNQPQHF,TGTGCCAGCAGTGTCCCGGGACAGGGACTTCCTAGCAATCAGCCCCAGCATTTT
once,TRBV7-2,14,TRBJ1-1,.,CASSLVTGNTEAFF,TGTGCCAGCAGCTTAGTAACTGGGAACACTGAAGCTTTCTTT
.,TRBV9,14,TRBJ2-1,TRBD1,CASSARTGSDEQFF,TGTGCCAGCAGCGCCAGGACAGGGAGCGATGAGCAGTTCTTC
.,TRBV2,13,TRBJ1-5,.,CASEGEGRQPQHF,TGTGCCAGTGAGGGGGAGGGCAGACAGCCCCAGCATTTT
.,TRBV19,16,TRBJ2-1,.,CASSARGRRVINEQFF,TGTGCCAGTAGCGCCCGGGGGAGAAGGGTAATCAATGAGCAGTTCTTC
.,TRBV5-1,17,TRBJ2-1,TRBD1,CASSLAPGTGPSNEQFF,TGCGCCAGCAGCTTGGCCCCCGGGACAGGGCCCAGCAATGAGCAGTTCTTC
few,TRBV3-1/TRBV3-2,15,TRBJ2-1,TRBD2,CASSRGLANRGEQFF,TGTGCCAGCAGCCGGGGACTAGCGAATCGCGGCGAGCAGTTCTTC
.,TRBV27,14,TRBJ2-3,.,CASSLQGDTDTQYF,TGTGCCAGCAGCCTTCAGGGCGACACAGATACGCAGTATTTT
.,TRBV28,16,TRBJ1-5,.,CASRVTGAYSNQPQHF,TGTGCCAGCAGGGTAACAGGCGCATATAGCAATCAGCCCCAGCATTTT
.,TRBV5-1,13,TRBJ1-4,.,CAKTVFANEKLFF,TGCGCCAAGACAGTTTTTGCTAATGAAAAACTGTTTTTT